What follows are 8 T cell receptor beta chains derived from one specimen sequenced in a study of T cells after yellow fever vaccination. Using its own MiXCR run on the 5' RACE reads, TCRdb lists one record per CDR3 protein. The sample lists some 400,000 distinct CDR3 sequences, under 20% occurring once. The specimen comprised PBMCs, sampled before the yellow fever booster vaccination. These receptors all come from a man younger than 35 who received the YFV17D yellow fever vaccine.

The chain has TRBV6-2 or TRBV6-3 and TRBJ1-2; D is uncertain. The CDR3 runs 14 residues. Germline lookup yields CDR1 MNHEY and CDR2 SVGEGT. V lost 0 bases and J 8 bases, leaving 13 bases between the germline ends. The CDR3 region has the DNA TGTGCCAGCAGTTACTCGATGGGCTATGAAGGCTACACCTTC. Translated: CASSYSMGYEGYTF.

This clonotype has a handful of counts. The chain uses TRBV25-1 and TRBJ2-5, with 7 bases lining up with TRBD1. The V and J ends lost 3 bases and 1 base, in that order; junction bases with no gene match: 8. Germline-derived CDR1 and CDR2 are MGHDK and SYGVNS. This CDR3 contains 16 residues. The chain's CDR3 is CASSDLRQGPQETQYF. CDR3 nucleotides: TGTGCCAGCAGTGATCTCAGACAGGGTCCCCAAGAGACCCAGTACTTC. The full variable domain, with the rest looked up from reference TRBV25-1 and TRBJ2-5, is EADIYQTPRYLVIGTGKKITLECSQTMGHDKMYWYQQDPGMELHLIHYSYGVNSTEKGDLSSESTVSRIRTEHFPLTLESARPSHTSQYLCASSDLRQGPQETQYFGPGTRLLVL.

This clonotype was observed a few times. This chain connects TRBV5-6 to TRBJ2-1; the D gene is possibly TRBD1 (6 bases). Trimming took off 4 bases at V and 9 bases at J, with 11 bases between the two ends. The V gene's germline CDR1 is SGHDT and CDR2 YYEEEE. This CDR3 has 12 residues. The CDR3 DNA is TGTGCCAGCAGCGTAACAGGGACTGAGCAGTTCTTC. Translation: CASSVTGTEQFF.

This clonotype was counted between two and nine times. The chain employs TRBV7-2 and TRBJ1-2; D unresolved. There are 16 residues in the CDR3. From germline, CDR1 is SGHTA and CDR2 FQGNSA. Trimming shortened V by 2 bases and J by 2 bases, and 15 bases separated the two germline ends. CDR3 nucleotide sequence: TGTGCCAGCAGCTTATATGGTTCAGAATCGAACTATGGCTACACCTTC. Its protein product is CASSLYGSESNYGYTF. Based on the CDR3 plus reference TRBV7-2 and TRBJ1-2, the full variable domain is GAGVSQSPSNKVTEKGKDVELRCDPISGHTALYWYRQSLGQGLEFLIYFQGNSAPDKSGLPSDRFSAERTGGSVSTLTIQRTQQEDSAVYLCASSLYGSESNYGYTFGSGTRLTVV.

V and J are TRBV5-1 and TRBJ2-5, with D perhaps matching TRBD2 (5 bases). Deletions cut 4 bases from V and 2 bases from J, with 15 bases between. This CDR3 region has 15 residues. The germline gives CDR1 SGHRS, CDR2 YFSETQ. CDR3 DNA sequence: TGCGCCAGCAGCGTCTCTTCAGCGGTACAAGAGACCCAGTACTTC. Its translation: CASSVSSAVQETQYF.

This rearrangement joins TRBV4-1 to TRBJ1-1, with a weak D call TRBD1 (6 bases). Germline V CDR1 and CDR2: MGHRA, YSYEKL. CDR3 length equals 14 residues. V lost 4 bases, J lost 6 bases, and 15 bases lay in between. The CDR3 here is CASSLRGRGAEAFF. CDR3 bases: TGCGCCAGCAGCCTCCGGGGGCGAGGAGCTGAAGCTTTCTTT.

The chain is built from TRBV4-3 and TRBJ1-4; 7 bases agree with TRBD1. V was pared by 4 bases and J by 0 bases, with 5 bases of the junction left unmatched. This CDR3 region has 16 residues. Germline lookup yields CDR1 LGHNA and CDR2 YSLEER. CDR3 in DNA: TGCGCCAGCAGCCGAGCAGGGGGACCAACTAATGAAAAACTGTTTTTT. Residues: CASSRAGGPTNEKLFF.

The table lists this clonotype with many counts. The chain is built from TRBV29-1 and TRBJ2-3; 9 bases match TRBD1. The CDR3 contains 13 residues. Germline CDR1 and CDR2: SQVTM and ANQGSEA. Losses at the gene ends were 1 base for V and 4 bases for J; bases not matched to a gene: 0. The CDR3 DNA reads as TGCAGCGTTGAAGGACAGGGGGCAGATACGCAGTATTTT. It is translated as CSVEGQGADTQYF.